The T cell receptor (beta chain) described here comes from a study of OX40 agonist ivuxolimab in advanced cancers. At the level of the study: A male proportion of more than 75% was recorded, with mean age approximately 57 years and range about 23 to 90.

The study sampled blood at baseline, cycle 4 day 1, and cycle 7 day 1. The method was immunoSEQ multiplex PCR; TCRdb's version includes in-frame clones alone and lacks a portion of them. The repertoire holds more than 40,000 clones, with approximately 80% as singletons. This sample comprised CD4+ or CD8+ T cells sorted from blood, obtained in a trial of the OX40 agonist ivuxolimab. The TCR comes from an adult with an advanced solid tumor such as melanoma, head and neck, liver or kidney cancer.

The CDR3 here is CASSYGGYTGELFF. CDR3 nucleotide sequence: TGCGCCAGCAGCTACGGGGGGTATACCGGGGAGCTGTTTTTT. The chain links TRBV4-1 to TRBJ2-2; 7 nucleotides agree with TRBD2. In germline, CDR1 is MGHRA, CDR2 YSYEKL. Unmatched junction bases numbered 5, after V lost 5 bases and J lost 5 bases. The CDR3 is made up of 14 amino acids.